The 5 T cell receptor beta chains below all came from one sample that was sequenced in a study of OX40 agonist ivuxolimab in advanced cancers. Assay used: immunoSEQ multiplex PCR; TCRdb lists only in-frame clones, some missing. The sample gives about 49,000 clones, nearly 80% of which show up once; 2% to 3% is in the top ten. The specimen was CD4+ or CD8+ T cells sorted from blood, collected in a trial of the OX40 agonist ivuxolimab. The receptor set was obtained from an adult with an advanced solid tumor such as melanoma, head and neck, liver or kidney cancer.

CDR3 coding DNA: TGTGCCAGCAGCTTAGCGGTACGGGAGGGAAACACCATATATTTT. Its protein is CASSLAVREGNTIYF. The genes are TRBV11-2 and TRBJ1-3; no definite D call. Germline V gives CDR1 SGHAT, CDR2 FQNNGV. The CDR3 has 15 residues. V was trimmed by 1 base and J by 4 bases, leaving 11 bases between them.

V and J are TRBV19 and TRBJ2-3, with 7 bases identical to TRBD2. The trim removed 6 bases at V and 3 bases at J, leaving 6 bases unmatched. This CDR3 has 14 residues. Looked up from germline, CDR1 is LNHDA and CDR2 is SQIVND (reference sequence). The CDR3 bases are TGTGCCAGTAGGGACCTAGCGGATACAGATACGCAGTATTTT. Amino acids: CASRDLADTDTQYF.

J is TRBJ1-4 and V is TRBV19; a weak D match, TRBD1 (5 bases). CDR3 length: 14 amino acids. The ends were cut back, 3 bases at V and 5 bases at J, with 10 bases in the middle. CDR1 and CDR2 (germline): LNHDA, SQIVND (reference sequence). Here the CDR3 reads CASSMGQANEKLFF. CDR3 nucleotides: TGTGCCAGTAGTATGGGGCAGGCGAATGAAAAACTGTTTTTT.

The V and J genes are TRBV7-3 and TRBJ2-1, with D possibly being TRBD1 (6 bases). The CDR3 spans 15 residues. V lost 1 base, J lost 7 bases, and 14 bases lay in between. Germline lookup yields CDR1 SGHTA and CDR2 FQGTGA. The CDR3 sequence: CASSLMRSQGNEQFF. The CDR3 region has the DNA TGTGCCAGCAGCTTAATGAGATCGCAGGGGAATGAGCAGTTCTTC.

This sequence joins TRBV5-6 and TRBJ2-1, with D possibly being TRBD1 (6 bases). V was shortened by 2 bases and J by 9 bases, with 18 bases between the two germline ends. Germline V gene lookup returns CDR1 SGHDT and CDR2 YYEEEE. This CDR3 is 15 amino acids long. This CDR3 is CASSFRGFALSEQFF. The CDR3 DNA reads as TGTGCCAGCAGCTTCAGGGGCTTTGCTCTAAGTGAGCAGTTCTTC.